Sequencing of this T cell receptor beta chain was carried out in a study of shared clonotypes between healthy human individuals. Comment on this clone: Its antigen is still unknown.

The test was conducted at deep level. Here immunoSEQ multiplex PCR was the method, and the copy in TCRdb shows in-frame clones only, minus some. The table shows around 2.1 million clones, with about 93% occurring only once. The CDR3 consists of 14 residues. V lost 3 bases and J lost 5, with 13 bases in between. Germline V gene lookup returns CDR1 SNHLY and CDR2 FYNNEI. General study points: Clonotypes not shared had lower generation probabilities than those common to all four donors.

CD45RO negativity and positive selection for CCR7 defined naive CD8 cells, a population that excluded terminally differentiated effector memory CD45RA+ cells. The sequenced material came from naive CD8+ T cells from PBMCs. The chain carries TRBV2 and TRBJ1-1, with D possibly being TRBD1 (6 bases). The TCR sequence derives from a young man in good health. Some clones in this sample may be carry-over from other donors' samples. Here the CDR3 reads CASSEAGARTEAFF. The CDR3 DNA reads TGTGCCAGCAGTGAGGCGGGGGCGCGGACTGAAGCTTTCTTT.